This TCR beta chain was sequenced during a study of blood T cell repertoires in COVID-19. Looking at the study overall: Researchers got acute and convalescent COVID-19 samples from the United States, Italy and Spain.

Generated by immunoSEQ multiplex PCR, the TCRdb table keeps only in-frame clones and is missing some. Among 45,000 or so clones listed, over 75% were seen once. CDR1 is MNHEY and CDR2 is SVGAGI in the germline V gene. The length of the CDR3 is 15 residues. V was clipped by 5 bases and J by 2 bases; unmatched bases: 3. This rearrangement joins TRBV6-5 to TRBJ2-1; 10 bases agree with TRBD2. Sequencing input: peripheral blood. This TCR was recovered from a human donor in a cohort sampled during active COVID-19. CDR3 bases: TGTGCCAGCAGTAGCGGGAGGGGAGCCTACAATGAGCAGTTCTTC. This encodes CASSSGRGAYNEQFF.